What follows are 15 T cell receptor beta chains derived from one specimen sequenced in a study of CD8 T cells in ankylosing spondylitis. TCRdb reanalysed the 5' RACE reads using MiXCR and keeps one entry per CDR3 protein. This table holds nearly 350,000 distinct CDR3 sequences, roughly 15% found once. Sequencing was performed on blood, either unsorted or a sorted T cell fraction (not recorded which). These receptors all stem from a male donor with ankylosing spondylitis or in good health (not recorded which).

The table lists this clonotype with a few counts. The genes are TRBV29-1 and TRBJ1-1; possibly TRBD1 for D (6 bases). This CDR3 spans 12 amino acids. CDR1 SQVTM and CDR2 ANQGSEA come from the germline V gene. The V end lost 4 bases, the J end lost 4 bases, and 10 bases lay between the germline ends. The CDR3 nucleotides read TGCAGCGTTGGAGGGGGTTCCACTGAAGCTTTCTTT. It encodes CSVGGGSTEAFF.

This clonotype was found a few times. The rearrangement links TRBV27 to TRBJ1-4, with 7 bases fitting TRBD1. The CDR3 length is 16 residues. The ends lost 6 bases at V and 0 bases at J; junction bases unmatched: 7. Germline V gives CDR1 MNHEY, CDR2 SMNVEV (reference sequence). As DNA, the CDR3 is TGTGCCAGCAGCCCGACAGGGACTGCAACTAATGAAAAACTGTTTTTT. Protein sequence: CASSPTGTATNEKLFF.

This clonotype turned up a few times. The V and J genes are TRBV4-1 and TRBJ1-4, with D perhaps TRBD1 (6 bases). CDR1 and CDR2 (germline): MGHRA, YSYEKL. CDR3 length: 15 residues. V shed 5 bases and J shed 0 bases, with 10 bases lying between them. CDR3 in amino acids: CASSGQWATNEKLFF. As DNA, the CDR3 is TGCGCCAGCAGCGGACAGTGGGCAACTAATGAAAAACTGTTTTTT.

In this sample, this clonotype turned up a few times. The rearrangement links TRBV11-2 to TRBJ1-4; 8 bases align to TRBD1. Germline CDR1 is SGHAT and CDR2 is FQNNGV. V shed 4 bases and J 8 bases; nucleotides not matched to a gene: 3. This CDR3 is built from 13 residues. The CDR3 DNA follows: TGTGCCAGCAGCTCCGGACAGGGAGAAAAACTGTTTTTT. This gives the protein CASSSGQGEKLFF.

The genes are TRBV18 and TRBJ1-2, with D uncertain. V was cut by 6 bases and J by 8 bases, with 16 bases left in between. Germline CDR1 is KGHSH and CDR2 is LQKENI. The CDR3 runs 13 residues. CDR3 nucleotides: TGTGCCAGCTCTCCGTCGTCGAGGAGCGGCTACACCTTC. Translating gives CASSPSSRSGYTF.

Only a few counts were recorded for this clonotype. The CDR3 protein is CASSFTGDSQETQYF. Here the CDR3 DNA reads TGCGCCAGCAGCTTCACAGGGGATTCGCAAGAGACCCAGTACTTC. The chain employs TRBV5-1 and TRBJ2-5, with 7 bases identical to TRBD1. J gave up 2 bases and V 2 bases, and 6 bases lay outside the gene matches. Germline CDR1 SGHRS, CDR2 YFSETQ. CDR3 length: 15 residues.

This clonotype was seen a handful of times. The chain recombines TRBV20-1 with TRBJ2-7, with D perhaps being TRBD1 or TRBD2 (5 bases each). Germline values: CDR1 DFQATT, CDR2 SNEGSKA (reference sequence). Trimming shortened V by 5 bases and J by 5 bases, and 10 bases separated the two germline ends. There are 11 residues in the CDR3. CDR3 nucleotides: TGCAGTGCTTTAGAGGGGCACGAGCAGTACTTC. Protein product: CSALEGHEQYF.

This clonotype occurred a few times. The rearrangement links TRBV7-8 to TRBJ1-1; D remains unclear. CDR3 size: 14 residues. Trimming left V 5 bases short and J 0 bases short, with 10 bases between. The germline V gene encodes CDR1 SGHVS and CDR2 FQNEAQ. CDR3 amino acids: CASSPWDMNTEAFF. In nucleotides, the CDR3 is TGTGCCAGCAGCCCCTGGGATATGAACACTGAAGCTTTCTTT.

This chain's CDR3 is CAWFPGGTIYF. CDR3 in DNA: TGTGCCTGGTTTCCAGGGGGCACCATATATTTT. The V call is TRBV30, the J call TRBJ1-3, with 7 nucleotides matching TRBD1. After removal of 5 bases from V and 9 bases from J, the junction contained 4 bases not matched to a gene. From germline, CDR1 is GTSNPN and CDR2 SVGIG (reference sequence). CDR3 size: 11 residues.

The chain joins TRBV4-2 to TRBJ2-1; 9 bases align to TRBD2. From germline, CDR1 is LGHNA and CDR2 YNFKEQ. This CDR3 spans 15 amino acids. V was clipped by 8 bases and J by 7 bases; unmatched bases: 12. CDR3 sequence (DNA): TGTGCCAGCGGACCGGGCGGGAGGGCGTTTAATGAGCAGTTCTTC. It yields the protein CASGPGGRAFNEQFF.

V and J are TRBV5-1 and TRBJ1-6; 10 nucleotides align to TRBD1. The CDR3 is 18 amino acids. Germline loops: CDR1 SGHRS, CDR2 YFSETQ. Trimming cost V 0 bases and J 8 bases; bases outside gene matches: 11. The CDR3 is CASSLGVGDRGVDSPLHF. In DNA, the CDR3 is TGCGCCAGCAGCTTGGGTGTAGGGGACAGGGGAGTCGATTCACCCCTCCACTTT. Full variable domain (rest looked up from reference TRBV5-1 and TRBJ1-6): KAGVTQTPRYLIKTRGQQVTLSCSPISGHRSVSWYQQTPGQGLQFLFEYFSETQRNKGNFPGRFSGRQFSNSRSEMNVSTLELGDSALYLCASSLGVGDRGVDSPLHFGNGTRLTVT.

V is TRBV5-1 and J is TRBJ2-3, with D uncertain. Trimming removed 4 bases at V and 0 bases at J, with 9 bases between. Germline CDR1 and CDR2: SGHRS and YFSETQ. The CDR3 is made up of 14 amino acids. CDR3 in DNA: TGCGCCAGCAGCCCCCCACTAAGCACAGATACGCAGTATTTT. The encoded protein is CASSPPLSTDTQYF.

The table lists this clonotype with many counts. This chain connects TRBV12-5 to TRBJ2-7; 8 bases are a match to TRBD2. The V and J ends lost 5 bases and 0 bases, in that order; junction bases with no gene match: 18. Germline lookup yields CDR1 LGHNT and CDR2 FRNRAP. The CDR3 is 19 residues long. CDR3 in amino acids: CASGGNSGRGGGTSYEQYF. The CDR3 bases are TGTGCTAGTGGTGGCAACTCCGGCAGAGGCGGGGGGACCTCCTACGAGCAGTACTTC.

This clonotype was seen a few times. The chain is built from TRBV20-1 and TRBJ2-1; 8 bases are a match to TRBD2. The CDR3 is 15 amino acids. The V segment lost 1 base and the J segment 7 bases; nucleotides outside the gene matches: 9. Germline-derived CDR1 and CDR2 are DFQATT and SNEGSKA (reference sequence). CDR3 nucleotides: TGCAGTGCTAGAGGGGGGGGCAGCGGGAGTAATGAGCAGTTCTTC. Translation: CSARGGGSGSNEQFF.

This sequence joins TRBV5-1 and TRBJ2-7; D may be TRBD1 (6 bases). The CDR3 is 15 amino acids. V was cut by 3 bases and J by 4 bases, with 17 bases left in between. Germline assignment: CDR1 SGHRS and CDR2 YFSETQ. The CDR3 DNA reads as TGCGCCAGCAGCTCACTGCCAGGACAGTTATACGAGCAGTACTTC. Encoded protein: CASSSLPGQLYEQYF.